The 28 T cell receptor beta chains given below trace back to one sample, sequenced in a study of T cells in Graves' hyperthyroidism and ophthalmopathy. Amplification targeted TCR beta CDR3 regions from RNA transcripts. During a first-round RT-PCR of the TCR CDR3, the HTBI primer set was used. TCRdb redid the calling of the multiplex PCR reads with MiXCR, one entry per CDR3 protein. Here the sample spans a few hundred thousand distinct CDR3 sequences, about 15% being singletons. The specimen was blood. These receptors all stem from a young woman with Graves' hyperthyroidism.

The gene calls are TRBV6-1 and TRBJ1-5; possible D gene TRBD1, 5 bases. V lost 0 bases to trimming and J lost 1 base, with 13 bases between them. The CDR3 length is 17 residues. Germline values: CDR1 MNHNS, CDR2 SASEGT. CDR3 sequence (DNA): TGTGCCAGCAGTGAAGCGCGTGGGGGTTTGAGCAATCAGCCCCAGCATTTT. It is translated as CASSEARGGLSNQPQHF.

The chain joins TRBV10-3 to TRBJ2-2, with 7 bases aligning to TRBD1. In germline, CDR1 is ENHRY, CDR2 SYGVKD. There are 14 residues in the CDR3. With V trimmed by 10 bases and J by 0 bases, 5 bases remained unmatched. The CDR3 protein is CATLGQANTGELFF. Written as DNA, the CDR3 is TGTGCCACCTTAGGACAGGCGAACACCGGGGAGCTGTTTTTT.

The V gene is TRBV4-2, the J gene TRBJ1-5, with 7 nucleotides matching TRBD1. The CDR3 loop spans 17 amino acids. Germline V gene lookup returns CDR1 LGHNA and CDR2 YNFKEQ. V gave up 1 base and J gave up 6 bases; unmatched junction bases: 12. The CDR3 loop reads CASSQGQGVNRGQPQHF. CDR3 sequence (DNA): TGTGCCAGCAGCCAAGGCCAGGGGGTAAATAGGGGTCAGCCCCAGCATTTT.

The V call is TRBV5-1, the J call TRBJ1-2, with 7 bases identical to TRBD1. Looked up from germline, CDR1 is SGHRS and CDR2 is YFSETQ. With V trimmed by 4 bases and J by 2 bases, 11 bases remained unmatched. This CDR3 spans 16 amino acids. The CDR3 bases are TGCGCCAGCAGCACTCAGCCGGGACAGAAAAACTATGGCTACACCTTC. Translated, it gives CASSTQPGQKNYGYTF.

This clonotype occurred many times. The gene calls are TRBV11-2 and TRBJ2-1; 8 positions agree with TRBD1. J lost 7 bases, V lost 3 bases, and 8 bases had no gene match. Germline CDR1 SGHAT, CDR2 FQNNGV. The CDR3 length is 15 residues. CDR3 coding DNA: TGTGCCAGCAGCTTCTCCGCGACAGGGGCGAATGAGCAGTTCTTC. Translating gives CASSFSATGANEQFF.

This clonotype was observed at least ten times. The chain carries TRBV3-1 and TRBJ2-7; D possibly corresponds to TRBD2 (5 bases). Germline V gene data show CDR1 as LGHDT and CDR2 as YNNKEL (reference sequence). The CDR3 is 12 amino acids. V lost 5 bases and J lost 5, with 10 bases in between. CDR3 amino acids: CASSNRGNEQYF. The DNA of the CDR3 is TGTGCCAGCAGCAACAGAGGGAACGAGCAGTACTTC.

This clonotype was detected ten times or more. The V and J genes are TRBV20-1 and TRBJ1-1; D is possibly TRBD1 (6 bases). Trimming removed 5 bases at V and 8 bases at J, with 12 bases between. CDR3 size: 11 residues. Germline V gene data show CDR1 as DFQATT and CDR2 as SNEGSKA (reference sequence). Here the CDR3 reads CSAGPDREAFF. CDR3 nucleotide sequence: TGCAGTGCTGGACCGGACAGAGAAGCTTTCTTT.

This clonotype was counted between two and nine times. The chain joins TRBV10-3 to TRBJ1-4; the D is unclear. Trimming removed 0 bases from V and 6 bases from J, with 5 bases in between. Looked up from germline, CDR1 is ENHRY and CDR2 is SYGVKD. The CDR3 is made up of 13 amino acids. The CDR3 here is CAISESADEKLFF. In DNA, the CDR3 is TGTGCCATCAGTGAGTCGGCGGATGAAAAACTGTTTTTT.

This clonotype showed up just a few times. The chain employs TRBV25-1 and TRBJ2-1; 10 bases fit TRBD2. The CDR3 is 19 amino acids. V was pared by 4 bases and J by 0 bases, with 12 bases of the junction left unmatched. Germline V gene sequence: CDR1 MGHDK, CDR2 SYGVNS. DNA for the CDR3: TGTGCCAGCAGTGTGGCTAGCGGGAGTTGGTCCTTCTCCTACAATGAGCAGTTCTTC. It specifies CASSVASGSWSFSYNEQFF.

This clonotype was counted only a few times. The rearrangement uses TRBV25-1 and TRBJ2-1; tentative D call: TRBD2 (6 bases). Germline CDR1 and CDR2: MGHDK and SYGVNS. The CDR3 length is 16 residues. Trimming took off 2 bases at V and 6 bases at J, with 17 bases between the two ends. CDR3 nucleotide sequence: TGTGCCAGCAGTGAAATCGGGGGAAACGGGGGCAATGAGCAGTTCTTC. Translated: CASSEIGGNGGNEQFF.

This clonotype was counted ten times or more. CDR3 sequence: CSAPREGRATEQYF. Written as DNA, the CDR3 is TGCAGTGCCCCTCGGGAGGGGAGGGCCACCGAGCAGTACTTC. The chain combines TRBV20-1 with TRBJ2-7, with 8 bases identical to TRBD2. Unmatched junction bases numbered 13, after V lost 6 bases and J lost 6 bases. Germline V lookup: CDR1 DFQATT, CDR2 SNEGSKA (reference sequence). This CDR3 contains 14 residues.

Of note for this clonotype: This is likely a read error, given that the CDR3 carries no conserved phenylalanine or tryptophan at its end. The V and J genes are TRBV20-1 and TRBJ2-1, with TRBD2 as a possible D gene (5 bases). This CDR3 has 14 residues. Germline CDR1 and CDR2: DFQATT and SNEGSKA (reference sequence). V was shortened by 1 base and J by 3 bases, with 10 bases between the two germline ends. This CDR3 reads CSARGSEGYNEQFL. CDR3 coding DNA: TGCAGTGCTAGAGGTAGCGAGGGCTACAATGAGCAGTTCTTA.

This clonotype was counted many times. The CDR3 is CASSPRSEVSYEQYF. The DNA of the CDR3 is TGTGCCAGCAGCCCCCGGTCTGAGGTATCCTACGAGCAGTACTTC. The chain joins TRBV7-6 to TRBJ2-7; no clear D gene. Germline assignment: CDR1 SGHVS and CDR2 FNYEAQ. CDR3 size: 15 residues. Deletions cut 5 bases from V and 1 base from J, with 15 bases between.

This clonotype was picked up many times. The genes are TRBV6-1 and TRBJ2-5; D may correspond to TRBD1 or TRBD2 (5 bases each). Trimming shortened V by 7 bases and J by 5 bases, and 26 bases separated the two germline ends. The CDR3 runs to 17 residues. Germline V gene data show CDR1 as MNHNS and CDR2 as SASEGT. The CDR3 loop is CASNDIDYLGDGETQYF. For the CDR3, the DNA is TGTGCCAGCAACGACATCGATTATTTGGGGGACGGTGAGACCCAGTACTTC.

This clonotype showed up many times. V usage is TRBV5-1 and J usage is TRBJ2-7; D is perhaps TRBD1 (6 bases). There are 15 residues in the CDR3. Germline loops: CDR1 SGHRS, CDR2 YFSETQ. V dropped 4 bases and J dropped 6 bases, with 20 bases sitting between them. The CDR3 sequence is CASSLSPPQGGEQYF. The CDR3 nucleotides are TGCGCCAGCAGCCTTTCCCCACCACAGGGTGGCGAGCAGTACTTC.

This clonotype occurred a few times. The CDR3: CASSIQGAAQPQHF. CDR3 nucleotides: TGTGCCAGTAGTATTCAGGGGGCGGCTCAGCCCCAGCATTTT. The chain uses TRBV19 and TRBJ1-5, with 8 positions matching TRBD1. This CDR3 is built from 14 residues. The junction had 4 bases not matched to a gene; V was cut back by 3 bases and J by 6 bases. Germline V gene data show CDR1 as LNHDA and CDR2 as SQIVND (reference sequence).

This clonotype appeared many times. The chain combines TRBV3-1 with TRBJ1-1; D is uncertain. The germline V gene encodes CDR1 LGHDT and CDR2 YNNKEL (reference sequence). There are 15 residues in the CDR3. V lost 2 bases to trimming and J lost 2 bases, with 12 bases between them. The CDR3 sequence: CASSQSPVLNTEAFF. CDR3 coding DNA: TGTGCCAGCAGCCAATCCCCGGTCCTTAACACTGAAGCTTTCTTT.

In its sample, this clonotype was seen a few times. The CDR3 spells CASSRGLISNQPQHF. In DNA, the CDR3 is TGTGCCAGCAGTCGCGGACTGATTAGCAATCAGCCCCAGCATTTT. The chain employs TRBV12-3 or TRBV12-4 and TRBJ1-5; D unresolved. The CDR3 has 15 residues. The V end was cut by 5 bases, the J end by 0 bases, with 11 bases between.

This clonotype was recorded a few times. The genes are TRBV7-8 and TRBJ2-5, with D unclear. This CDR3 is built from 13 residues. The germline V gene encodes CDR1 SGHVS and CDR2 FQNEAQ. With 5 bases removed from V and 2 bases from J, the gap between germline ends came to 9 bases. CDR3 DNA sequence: TGTGCCAGCAGCGTACCAGTTCAAGAGACCCAGTACTTC. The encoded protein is CASSVPVQETQYF. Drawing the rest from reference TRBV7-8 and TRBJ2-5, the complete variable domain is GAGVSQSPRYKVAKRGQDVALRCDPISGHVSLFWYQQALGQGPEFLTYFQNEAQLDKSGLPSDRFFAERPEGSVSTLKIQRTQQEDSAVYLCASSVPVQETQYFGPGTRLLVL.

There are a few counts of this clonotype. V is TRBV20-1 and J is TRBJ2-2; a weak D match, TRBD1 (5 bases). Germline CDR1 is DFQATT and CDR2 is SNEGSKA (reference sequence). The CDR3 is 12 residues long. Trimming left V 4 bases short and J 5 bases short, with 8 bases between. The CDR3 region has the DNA TGCAGTGCTACAGGGCTAACCGGGGAGCTGTTTTTT. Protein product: CSATGLTGELFF.

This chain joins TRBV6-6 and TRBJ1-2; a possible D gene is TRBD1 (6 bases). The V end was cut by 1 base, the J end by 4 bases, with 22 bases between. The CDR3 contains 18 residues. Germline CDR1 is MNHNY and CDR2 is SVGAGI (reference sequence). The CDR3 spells CASSYLVLGGARGYGYTF. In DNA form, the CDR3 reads TGTGCCAGCAGTTACTTGGTGCTAGGGGGGGCGCGGGGCTATGGCTACACCTTC.

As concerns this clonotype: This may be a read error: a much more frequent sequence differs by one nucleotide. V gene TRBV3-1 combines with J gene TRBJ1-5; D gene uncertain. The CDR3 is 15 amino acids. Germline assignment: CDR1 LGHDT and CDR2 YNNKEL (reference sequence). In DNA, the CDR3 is TGTGCCAGCAGCCAAGGGGGAAATAGCGATCAGCCCCAGCATTTT. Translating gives CASSQGGNSDQPQHF.

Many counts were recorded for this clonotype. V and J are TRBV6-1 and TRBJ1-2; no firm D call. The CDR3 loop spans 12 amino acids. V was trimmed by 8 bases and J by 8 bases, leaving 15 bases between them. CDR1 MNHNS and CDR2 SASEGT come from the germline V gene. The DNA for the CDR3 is TGTGCCAGCCCGACGGCCTTGTGGGGCTACACCTTC. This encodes CASPTALWGYTF.

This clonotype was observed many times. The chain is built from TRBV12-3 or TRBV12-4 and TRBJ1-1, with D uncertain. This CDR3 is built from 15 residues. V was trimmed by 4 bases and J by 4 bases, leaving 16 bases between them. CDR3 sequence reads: CASSSFPTIATEAFF. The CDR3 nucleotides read TGTGCCAGCAGTTCGTTCCCAACAATAGCCACTGAAGCTTTCTTT.

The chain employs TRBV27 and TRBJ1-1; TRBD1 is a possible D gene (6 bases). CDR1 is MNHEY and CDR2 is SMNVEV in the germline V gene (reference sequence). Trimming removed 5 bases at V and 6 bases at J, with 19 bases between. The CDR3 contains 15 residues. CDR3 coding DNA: TGTGCCAGCAGTAGCGGGGGCTCGGGAAACGCTGAAGCTTTCTTT. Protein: CASSSGGSGNAEAFF.

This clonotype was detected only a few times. CDR3 loop: CAIRSARGLTDTQYF. The CDR3 region has the DNA TGTGCCATCAGGTCCGCGAGAGGGTTGACAGATACGCAGTATTTT. V usage is TRBV10-3 and J usage is TRBJ2-3; tentatively, D is TRBD2 (5 bases). Germline values: CDR1 ENHRY, CDR2 SYGVKD. The CDR3 totals 15 residues. V lost 6 bases to trimming and J lost 3 bases, with 16 bases between them.

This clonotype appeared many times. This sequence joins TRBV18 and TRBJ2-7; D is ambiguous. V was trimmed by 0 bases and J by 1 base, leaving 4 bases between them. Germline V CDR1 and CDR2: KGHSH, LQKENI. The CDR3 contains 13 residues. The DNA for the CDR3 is TGTGCCAGCTCACCACCCACTTCCTACGAGCAGTACTTC. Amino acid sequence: CASSPPTSYEQYF.

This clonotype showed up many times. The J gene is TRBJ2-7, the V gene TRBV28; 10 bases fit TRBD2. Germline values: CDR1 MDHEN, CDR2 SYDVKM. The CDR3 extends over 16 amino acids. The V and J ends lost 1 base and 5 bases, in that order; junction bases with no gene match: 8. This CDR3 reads CASSLFLAGASHEQYF. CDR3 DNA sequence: TGTGCCAGCAGTTTATTTCTAGCGGGAGCTTCCCACGAGCAGTACTTC.